This T cell receptor (beta chain) was recorded in a study of T cells in Graves' hyperthyroidism and ophthalmopathy. Study-wide results and limits: A model built on 13 V-J features separated ophthalmopathy from stable hyperthyroidism.

Concerning this clonotype: Its antigen is unidentified.

The source material, RNA transcripts, was used to amplify TCR beta CDR3 regions. Using the HTBI primer set, a first-round RT-PCR was run on the TCR CDR3. TCRdb re-analysed the multiplex PCR reads in MiXCR, keeping a single row per CDR3 protein. The sample has around 350,000 distinct CDR3 sequences, around 13% seen once. An absence of ophthalmopathy progression within 18 months meant stable Graves' hyperthyroidism. The CDR3 is 12 amino acids. With 0 bases removed from V and 5 bases from J, the gap between germline ends came to 2 bases. Germline V gene data show CDR1 as LGHNT and CDR2 as FRNRAP. The rearrangement uses TRBV12-5 and TRBJ1-5; D uncertain. The receptor comes from a woman between 18 and 29 years old with Graves' hyperthyroidism. Specimen: blood. The CDR3 region is CASGLVDQPQHF. In DNA form, the CDR3 reads TGTGCTAGTGGTTTGGTGGATCAGCCCCAGCATTTT.